This T cell receptor beta chain is drawn from a study of blood T cell repertoires in COVID-19. On the study more broadly: COVID-19 samples from acute and convalescent phases originated in the United States, Italy and Spain. From T cells, B-cell-depleted T cells, or PBMCs came the material, which was cDNA or gDNA.

CDR1 and CDR2 from the germline V gene are GTSNPN and SVGIG (reference sequence). The CDR3 length is 15 residues. V was shortened by 0 bases and J by 7 bases, with 16 bases between the two germline ends. Generated by immunoSEQ multiplex PCR, the TCRdb table keeps only in-frame clones and is missing some. The sample holds 95,000 to 100,000 clones; 92% are singletons and the top ten take 5% to 6%. This TCR derives from a man aged 50 to 59 with active COVID-19. The J gene is TRBJ1-5, the V gene TRBV30, with a weak D call TRBD1 (5 bases). Sequencing used peripheral blood. The CDR3 loop reads CAWSVRPGLRQPQHF. CDR3 DNA: TGTGCCTGGAGTGTACGTCCAGGGCTGCGACAGCCCCAGCATTTT.